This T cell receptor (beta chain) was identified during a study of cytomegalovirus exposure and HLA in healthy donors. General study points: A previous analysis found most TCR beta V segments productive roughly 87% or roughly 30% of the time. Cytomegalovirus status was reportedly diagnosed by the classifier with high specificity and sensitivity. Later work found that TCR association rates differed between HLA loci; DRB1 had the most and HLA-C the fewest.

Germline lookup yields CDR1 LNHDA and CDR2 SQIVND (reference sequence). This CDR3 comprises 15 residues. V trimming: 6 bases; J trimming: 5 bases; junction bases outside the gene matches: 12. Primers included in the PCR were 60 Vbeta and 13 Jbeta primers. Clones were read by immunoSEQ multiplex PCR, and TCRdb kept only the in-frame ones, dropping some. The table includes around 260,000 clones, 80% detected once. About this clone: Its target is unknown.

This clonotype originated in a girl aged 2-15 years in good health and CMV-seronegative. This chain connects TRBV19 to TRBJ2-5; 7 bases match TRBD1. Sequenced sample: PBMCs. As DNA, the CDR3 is TGTGCCAGTAGGAGGAATGGACAGGTTTGGGAGACCCAGTACTTC. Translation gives CASRRNGQVWETQYF.